This T cell receptor beta chain was profiled in a study of T-cell memory formation after mild COVID-19. TCR alpha and TCR beta cDNA libraries carrying sample barcodes and UMIs were produced by 5'RACE using constant-segment primers. MiXCR, run by TCRdb on the 5' RACE reads, gives a single entry per CDR3 protein. The top ten clones hold about 10% of a sample with 45,000 to 65,000 distinct CDR3 sequences, around 9.7% of them seen once. This CDR3 is built from 16 residues. V lost 3 bases and J 0 bases, leaving 12 bases between the germline ends. This clonotype was observed many times. The gene calls are TRBV12-3 or TRBV12-4 and TRBJ2-1, with a weak D call TRBD2 (7 bases). This TCR was sampled from an adult woman who had mild COVID-19 (a few samples of this study predate the infection). Cell type and time point are not known. Source material: PBMCs or a T cell subset sorted from them (not recorded which). The DNA of the CDR3 is TGTGCCAGCAGTTTTGGGGGGGCAAGCTCCTACAATGAGCAGTTCTTC. Translation: CASSFGGASSYNEQFF.